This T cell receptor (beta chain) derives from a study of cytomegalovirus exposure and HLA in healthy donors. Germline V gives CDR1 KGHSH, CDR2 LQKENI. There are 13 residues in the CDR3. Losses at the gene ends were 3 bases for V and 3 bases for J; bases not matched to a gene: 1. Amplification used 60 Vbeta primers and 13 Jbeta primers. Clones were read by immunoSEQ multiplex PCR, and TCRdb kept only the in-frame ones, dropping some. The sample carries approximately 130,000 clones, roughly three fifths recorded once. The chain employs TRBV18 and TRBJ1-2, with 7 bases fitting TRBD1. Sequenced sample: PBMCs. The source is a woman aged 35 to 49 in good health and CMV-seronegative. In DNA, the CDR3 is TGTGCCAGCTCACCCCAGGGGGACTATGGCTACACCTTC. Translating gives CASSPQGDYGYTF.